The clone carrying this T cell receptor (beta chain) was recorded once. Original analysis: Reference gene primer amplification gave estimated nucleated cell counts. Only in-frame clones appear in the TCRdb table, and some are missing; sequencing was by immunoSEQ multiplex PCR. V, J and clone size reflect that table, while D and trimming were determined from the DNA. The profile shows approximately 180,000 clones, around nine tenths of them singletons. The data were taken from a study of blood T cell repertoires in COVID-19. Turning to the study itself: Sample material is recorded as cDNA or gDNA derived from T cells, B-cell-depleted T cells, or PBMCs.

The CDR3 is 12 residues long. Germline-derived CDR1 and CDR2 are SNHLY and FYNNEI. Deletions cut 9 bases from V and 0 bases from J, with 9 bases between. This chain links TRBV2 with TRBJ2-7, with a tentative D call TRBD2 (5 bases). Material: peripheral blood. The receptor was isolated from a man aged 55 to 69 with active or convalescent COVID-19. The CDR3 DNA reads TGTGCCAGTGTGGAGGCCTCCTACGAGCAGTACTTC. Protein sequence: CASVEASYEQYF.